Below, 2 T cell receptor beta chains from the same sample are listed, as sequenced in a study of CD8 T cells in Susac syndrome. Random hexamers served to reverse transcribe roughly 0.5 to 1 ug RNA. Each CDR3 protein is one row after TCRdb ran MiXCR on the immunoSEQ multiplex PCR reads. This sample has approximately 220,000 distinct CDR3 sequences; 95% occur once, and the top ten carry around 0.076%. Sequenced sample: CD4+ T cells from PBMCs. The receptors stem from a human donor with multiple sclerosis.

This clonotype was seen once. J is TRBJ1-2 and V is TRBV12-3 or TRBV12-4; 8 bases align to TRBD1. Trimming removed 6 bases from V and 2 bases from J; junction bases left unmatched: 11. CDR3 length: 16 residues. This CDR3 reads CASSRITGTGNYGYTF. CDR3 nucleotide sequence: TGTGCCAGCAGCCGAATTACCGGGACAGGAAACTATGGCTACACCTTC.

This chain connects TRBV12-3 or TRBV12-4 to TRBJ2-1, with D tentatively TRBD1 or TRBD2 (5 bases each). The CDR3 totals 14 residues. V was shortened by 7 bases and J by 1 base, with 11 bases between the two germline ends. The CDR3 bases are TGTGCCAGCAAAGCCAGGGAGTCCTACAATGAGCAGTTCTTC. Protein sequence: CASKARESYNEQFF.